A selection of T cell receptor beta chains follows, all from one sample in a study of blood T cell repertoires in COVID-19. Sequencing used immunoSEQ multiplex PCR; TCRdb keeps in-frame clones, though not all of them. The sample records tens of thousands of clones, 70% to 85% being singletons. Sequenced material: peripheral blood. These receptors all stem from a man in his fifties or sixties with acute or convalescent COVID-19. CDR3s include the opening cysteine and the closing phenylalanine or tryptophan.

j_call,v_call,cdr3_aa
TRBJ1-5,TRBV7-2,CASSAQGGQPQHF
TRBJ1-1,TRBV3-1/TRBV3-2,CASSHSTGTGNTEAFF
TRBJ1-1,TRBV19,CASKGQTLNTEAFF
TRBJ1-1,TRBV6-5,CASSLGGLNTEAFF
TRBJ2-1,TRBV7-3,CASSRSGGAGWNEQFF
TRBJ1-3,TRBV4-1,CASRNYRGDRGSGNTIYF
TRBJ1-6,TRBV7-3,CASSLRTPDRVDSPLHF
TRBJ1-3,TRBV6-5,CASSHKGDTIYF
TRBJ1-1,TRBV5-4,CASSLNGGSTEAFF
TRBJ1-4,TRBV11-2,CASSRGVYNEKLFF
TRBJ2-5,TRBV5-1,CASSTRLGENVGTQYF
TRBJ2-2,TRBV7-2,CASSLGAANTGELFF
TRBJ2-2,TRBV9,CASSDRGRNTGELFF